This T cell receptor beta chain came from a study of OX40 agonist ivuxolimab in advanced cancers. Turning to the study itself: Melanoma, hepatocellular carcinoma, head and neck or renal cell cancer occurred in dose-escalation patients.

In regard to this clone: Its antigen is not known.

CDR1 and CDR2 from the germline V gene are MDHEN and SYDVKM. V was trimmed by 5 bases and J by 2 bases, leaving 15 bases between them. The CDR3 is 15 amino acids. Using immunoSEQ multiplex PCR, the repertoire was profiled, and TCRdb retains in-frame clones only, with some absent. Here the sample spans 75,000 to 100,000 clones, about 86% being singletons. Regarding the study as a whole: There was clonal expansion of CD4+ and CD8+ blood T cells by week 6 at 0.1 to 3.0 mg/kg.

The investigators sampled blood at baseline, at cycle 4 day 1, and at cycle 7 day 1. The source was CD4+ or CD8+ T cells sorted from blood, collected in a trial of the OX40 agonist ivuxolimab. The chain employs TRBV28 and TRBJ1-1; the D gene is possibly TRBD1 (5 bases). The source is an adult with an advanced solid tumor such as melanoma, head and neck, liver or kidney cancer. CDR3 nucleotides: TGTGCCAGCAGTACCGCGACAGCATTAAACACTGAAGCTTTCTTT. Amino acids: CASSTATALNTEAFF.